Presented here are 27 T cell receptor beta chains from one specimen sequenced in a study of T cells in Graves' hyperthyroidism and ophthalmopathy. Researchers amplified the TCR beta CDR3 regions from RNA transcripts. First-round RT-PCR targeting the TCR CDR3 was performed with the HTBI primer set. TCRdb redid the calling of the multiplex PCR reads with MiXCR, one entry per CDR3 protein. Of about 640,000 distinct CDR3 sequences in the sample, roughly 45% were seen once. What was sequenced was peripheral blood or thyroid tissue (not recorded which). The source of these receptors is an adult man with Graves' disease, either hyperthyroidism or ophthalmopathy (not recorded which).

This sequence joins TRBV7-6 and TRBJ2-7, with D perhaps matching TRBD2 (7 bases). The CDR3 loop spans 15 amino acids. Germline V lookup: CDR1 SGHVS, CDR2 FNYEAQ. The V gene lost 5 bases and the J gene lost 2 bases, with 16 bases spanning the gap. CDR3 amino acids: CASSAGGTSPYEQYF. In nucleotides, the CDR3 is TGTGCCAGCAGCGCCGGGGGGACATCCCCCTACGAGCAGTACTTC.

This clonotype was counted many times. Here the CDR3 DNA reads TGTGCCAGCAGCCGCTTTACAGGACAGGGGGCGAACATAAGCTCTGGAAACACCATATATTTT. This encodes CASSRFTGQGANISSGNTIYF. The J gene is TRBJ1-3, the V gene TRBV7-3; 11 nucleotides agree with TRBD1. V lost 5 bases, J lost 0 bases, and 18 bases stayed unmatched. CDR1 is SGHTA and CDR2 is FQGTGA in the germline V gene. This CDR3 contains 21 residues.

This clonotype showed up many times. The rearrangement uses TRBV10-3 and TRBJ1-1, with D possibly being TRBD1 (5 bases). This CDR3 is 14 amino acids long. Germline CDR1 is ENHRY and CDR2 is SYGVKD. The germline V and J ends were trimmed by 5 bases and 3 bases, with 13 bases remaining between them. DNA for the CDR3: TGTGCCATCAGTTTGGCCGGGACTGACACTGAAGCTTTCTTT. Its protein is CAISLAGTDTEAFF.

This clonotype has at least ten counts. This rearrangement joins TRBV7-8 to TRBJ1-6; D might be TRBD1 (5 bases). The CDR3 has 19 residues. V lost 2 bases, J lost 10 bases, and 27 bases lay in between. Per germline, CDR1 SGHVS and CDR2 FQNEAQ. CDR3 DNA sequence: TGTGCCAGCAGCTTAAATGAGAAGGGGCGAGGTGGCAGTGGATCACCCCTCCACTTT. Translation: CASSLNEKGRGGSGSPLHF. The complete variable domain, with remaining parts taken from reference TRBV7-8 and TRBJ1-6, reads GAGVSQSPRYKVAKRGQDVALRCDPISGHVSLFWYQQALGQGPEFLTYFQNEAQLDKSGLPSDRFFAERPEGSVSTLKIQRTQQEDSAVYLCASSLNEKGRGGSGSPLHFGNGTRLTVT.

This clonotype occurred many times. The chain employs TRBV7-2 and TRBJ1-5, with D tentatively TRBD1 (5 bases). CDR1 and CDR2 (germline): SGHTA, FQGNSA. Trimming pared 2 bases from V and 6 bases from J, leaving 11 bases between. This CDR3 spans 14 amino acids. CDR3: CASSLFGGGQPQHF. The CDR3 nucleotides are TGTGCCAGCAGCTTATTCGGGGGGGGTCAGCCCCAGCATTTT.

A remark on this clonotype: Relative to the germline gene, one junction end is altered; a read error may explain this. V gene TRBV10-2 combines with J gene TRBJ1-5, with 9 bases fitting TRBD1. CDR3 length equals 14 residues. CDR1 is WSHSY and CDR2 is SAAADI in the germline V gene. The CDR3 DNA is TGTGCCAGCACTACGGGACAGGGTTATCAGCCCCAGCATTTT. It codes for CASTTGQGYQPQHF.

The V gene is TRBV5-1, the J gene TRBJ2-5; D gene unclear. The V and J ends lost 2 bases and 5 bases respectively, with 13 bases between them. CDR3 length: 14 residues. Germline V gives CDR1 SGHRS, CDR2 YFSETQ. The CDR3 coding sequence is TGCGCCAGCAGCTTCCCAGCCGCCCGTGAGACCCAGTACTTC. Its translation: CASSFPAARETQYF.

The genes are TRBV5-8 and TRBJ1-6; D perhaps matches TRBD1 (6 bases). Germline-derived CDR1 and CDR2 are SGHTS and YDEGEE. This CDR3 spans 14 amino acids. Deletions cut 1 base from V and 8 bases from J, with 10 bases between. The CDR3 bases are TGTGCCAGCAGCTTGACGACAGGTGATTCACCCCTCCACTTT. This sequence encodes CASSLTTGDSPLHF.

The chain has TRBV2 and TRBJ1-2; D remains ambiguous. Deletions cut 10 bases from V and 10 bases from J, with 13 bases between. Germline CDR1 reads SNHLY; CDR2 reads FYNNEI. The CDR3 runs 10 residues. Here the CDR3 reads CATSSFAYTF. The CDR3 DNA sequence: TGTGCCACCTCATCTTTCGCCTACACCTTC.

The J gene is TRBJ1-4, the V gene TRBV29-1; TRBD1 matches at 7 bases. CDR3 length: 13 amino acids. The V segment lost 7 bases and the J segment 7 bases; nucleotides outside the gene matches: 9. Germline CDR1 SQVTM, CDR2 ANQGSEA. In DNA form, the CDR3 reads TGCAGCGCCACGACAGGGTCGGTTGAAAAACTGTTTTTT. Translation gives CSATTGSVEKLFF.

This clonotype came up many times. V is TRBV9 and J is TRBJ1-5; TRBD1 might be the D (5 bases). Per the germline V gene, CDR1 is SGDLS and CDR2 is YYNGEE. Between the trimmed V and J ends, which lost 3 bases and 12 bases, there was a span of 7 bases. This CDR3 spans 10 amino acids. The CDR3: CASSAQGQHF. The CDR3 DNA follows: TGTGCCAGCAGCGCGCAGGGCCAGCATTTT.

This clonotype has at least ten counts. V is TRBV2 and J is TRBJ1-1; D not resolved. CDR1 is SNHLY and CDR2 is FYNNEI in the germline V gene. V was pared by 4 bases and J by 4 bases, with 10 bases between. This CDR3 is built from 13 residues. CDR3 region: CASSGAASTEAFF. The DNA of the CDR3 is TGTGCCAGCAGTGGGGCGGCGAGCACTGAAGCTTTCTTT.

This chain connects TRBV29-1 to TRBJ2-7; TRBD2 is a possible D gene (6 bases). This CDR3 contains 12 residues. The V gene's germline CDR1 is SQVTM and CDR2 ANQGSEA. The V and J ends lost 4 bases and 6 bases respectively, with 13 bases between them. In DNA form, the CDR3 reads TGCAGCGTTGCGCCGGGAGACGGCGAGCAGTACTTC. Encoded protein: CSVAPGDGEQYF.

Ten or more counts support this clonotype. The V call is TRBV7-8, the J call TRBJ1-6; D is undetermined. The CDR3 runs 15 residues. The germline gives CDR1 SGHVS, CDR2 FQNEAQ. Trimming pared 4 bases from V and 7 bases from J, leaving 14 bases between. The DNA of the CDR3 is TGTGCCAGCAGCTCTATAAGGATACTCAATTCACCCCTCCACTTT. This translates into CASSSIRILNSPLHF.

The rearrangement joins TRBV2 to TRBJ1-1, with no clear D. V dropped 8 bases and J dropped 2 bases, with 15 bases sitting between them. CDR3 length: 14 amino acids. The germline V gene has CDR1 SNHLY and CDR2 FYNNEI. CDR3 amino acids: CASLHGDSNTEAFF. The CDR3, as DNA: TGTGCCAGCCTACATGGGGATAGTAACACTGAAGCTTTCTTT.

This clonotype showed up many times. In nucleotides, the CDR3 is TGCAGCGCTAAGACAGTTATGAACACTGAAGCTTTCTTT. It translates to CSAKTVMNTEAFF. The chain joins TRBV29-1 to TRBJ1-1; perhaps TRBD1 as D (5 bases). CDR3 length: 13 amino acids. Germline CDR1 reads SQVTM; CDR2 reads ANQGSEA. The V end was cut by 7 bases, the J end by 0 bases, with 12 bases between.

The table lists this clonotype with a few counts. The gene calls are TRBV7-8 and TRBJ1-5, with TRBD1 matching over 8 bases. The germline V gene has CDR1 SGHVS and CDR2 FQNEAQ. V trimming: 6 bases; J trimming: 5 bases; junction bases outside the gene matches: 6. The CDR3 has 14 residues. The CDR3 is CASSSGQGHQPQHF. CDR3 bases: TGTGCCAGCAGTTCTGGACAGGGTCATCAGCCCCAGCATTTT. Drawing the rest from reference TRBV7-8 and TRBJ1-5, the complete variable domain is GAGVSQSPRYKVAKRGQDVALRCDPISGHVSLFWYQQALGQGPEFLTYFQNEAQLDKSGLPSDRFFAERPEGSVSTLKIQRTQQEDSAVYLCASSSGQGHQPQHFGDGTRLSIL.

This clonotype was picked up a small number of times. This sequence joins TRBV20-1 and TRBJ1-4; D is uncertain. The germline V and J ends were trimmed by 4 bases and 6 bases, with 18 bases remaining between them. The CDR3 sequence is 15 residues long. The V gene's germline CDR1 is DFQATT and CDR2 SNEGSKA (reference sequence). The CDR3 DNA is TGCAGTGCTAAAAAGCCCCTTAGTGAAGATGAAAAACTGTTTTTT. Translating it yields CSAKKPLSEDEKLFF.

This clonotype was picked up many times. The V and J genes are TRBV7-6 and TRBJ1-4, with D hard to call. The CDR3 is made up of 16 amino acids. CDR1 is SGHVS, CDR2 FNYEAQ, per germline. Trimming removed 0 bases from V and 3 bases from J, with 11 bases in between. The CDR3 is CASSLAQDRANEKLFF. The DNA for the CDR3 is TGTGCCAGCAGCTTAGCCCAGGATCGAGCTAATGAAAAACTGTTTTTT.

This clonotype was detected only a few times. The chain recombines TRBV5-1 with TRBJ1-3; D is ambiguous. The germline V gene encodes CDR1 SGHRS and CDR2 YFSETQ. Trimming shortened V by 3 bases and J by 4 bases, and 17 bases separated the two germline ends. The CDR3 loop spans 16 amino acids. The CDR3 DNA is TGCGCCAGCAGCTCGGAGAGGGTTTTGTCGGGAAACACCATATATTTT. This gives the protein CASSSERVLSGNTIYF.

The genes are TRBV19 and TRBJ1-5; D unresolved. Germline CDR1 is LNHDA and CDR2 is SQIVND (reference sequence). The CDR3 has 15 residues. The ends were cut back, 2 bases at V and 4 bases at J, with 12 bases in the middle. The chain's CDR3 is CASSISNPENQPQHF. The CDR3 DNA sequence: TGTGCCAGTAGTATATCGAACCCAGAGAATCAGCCCCAGCATTTT.

This clonotype was picked up many times. The rearrangement uses TRBV2 and TRBJ1-4; D uncertain. The CDR3 length is 14 residues. V lost 4 bases, J lost 7 bases, and 13 bases lay in between. The germline gives CDR1 SNHLY, CDR2 FYNNEI. The CDR3 reads CASSGRQTAEKLFF. For the CDR3, the DNA is TGTGCCAGCAGTGGTAGGCAAACCGCTGAAAAACTGTTTTTT.

This chain connects TRBV20-1 to TRBJ1-1, with unresolved D. CDR1 DFQATT and CDR2 SNEGSKA come from the germline V gene (reference sequence). The CDR3 is 15 residues long. V was trimmed by 0 bases and J by 0 bases, leaving 11 bases between them. The CDR3 DNA is TGCAGTGCTAGAGATCCGGAACGGCTGAACACTGAAGCTTTCTTT. This translates into CSARDPERLNTEAFF.

V is TRBV20-1 and J is TRBJ1-2, with TRBD1 identical over 7 bases. Losses at the gene ends were 3 bases for V and 6 bases for J; bases not matched to a gene: 4. CDR1 and CDR2 from the germline V gene are DFQATT and SNEGSKA (reference sequence). The CDR3 length is 12 residues. CDR3 sequence (DNA): TGCAGTGCTAGGGAGGGACAGAATGGCTACACCTTC. Encoded protein: CSAREGQNGYTF.

The V and J genes are TRBV12-3 or TRBV12-4 and TRBJ1-2, with a possible D match to TRBD1 (6 bases). Trimming took off 7 bases at V and 7 bases at J, with 13 bases between the two ends. The CDR3 is made up of 12 amino acids. The CDR3, as DNA: TGTGCCAGCAAAGGGGGTCAAAGTGGCTACACCTTC. Translated: CASKGGQSGYTF.

This clonotype has ten or more counts. The CDR3 here is CATSRDKGTYYEQYF. Written as DNA, the CDR3 is TGTGCCACCAGCAGAGACAAGGGGACCTACTACGAGCAGTACTTC. V is TRBV15 and J is TRBJ2-7, with D perhaps assigned TRBD1 or TRBD2 (5 bases each). The CDR3 covers 15 residues. Trimming stripped 0 bases from V and 3 bases from J, with 12 bases between. CDR1 LNHNV and CDR2 YYDKDF come from the germline V gene (reference sequence).

Concerning this clonotype itself: Since a much larger clone is just one base distant, this may be a read error. The genes are TRBV29-1 and TRBJ1-5; D may be TRBD1 (5 bases). The V and J ends lost 4 bases and 5 bases respectively, with 12 bases between them. Germline V gene sequence: CDR1 SQVTM, CDR2 ANQGSEA. The length of the CDR3 is 13 residues. The CDR3 nucleotides read TGCAGCGTTGTGGGGCAGCCGGATCAGCCCCAGCATTTT. Translating gives CSVVGQPDQPQHF.